This entry lists 23 T cell receptor beta chains sequenced from one sample in a study of blood T cell repertoires in COVID-19. The repertoire was sequenced with immunoSEQ multiplex PCR; TCRdb's copy has only in-frame clones and lacks some. The sample includes under 350,000 clones, approximately 90% of them seen just once. Sample: peripheral blood. Source of these receptors: a woman aged 30 to 39 with COVID-19, enrolled during active disease.

A few counts support this clone. The CDR3 loop reads CASSSPGTGDYNEQFF. CDR3 DNA sequence: TGTGCCAGCAGCTCTCCCGGGACAGGTGACTACAATGAGCAGTTCTTC. The V gene is TRBV7-9, the J gene TRBJ2-1; 8 bases fit TRBD1. V dropped 4 bases and J dropped 3; count of bases not matched to a gene: 8. Germline V gives CDR1 SEHNR, CDR2 FQNEAQ (reference sequence). This CDR3 spans 16 amino acids.

V is TRBV6-5 and J is TRBJ1-1; D not certain. CDR1 and CDR2 (germline): MNHEY, SVGAGI. This CDR3 has 16 residues. Trimming cost V 4 bases and J 3 bases, with 18 bases left between them. The CDR3 DNA follows: TGTGCCAGCAGTTTTATTGGTCGGGGTCGGGACACTGAAGCTTTCTTT. This codes for CASSFIGRGRDTEAFF.

The chain links TRBV24-1 to TRBJ2-5; perhaps TRBD2 as D (5 bases). Trimming shortened V by 4 bases and J by 4 bases, and 15 bases separated the two germline ends. The CDR3 has 15 residues. Germline V gene data show CDR1 as KGHDR and CDR2 as SFDVKD. DNA for the CDR3: TGTGCCACCAGTGAGAGAGCGGCAAGACGAGAGACCCAGTACTTC. Amino acid sequence: CATSERAARRETQYF.

The genes are TRBV5-4 and TRBJ2-7; 8 bases line up with TRBD2. The CDR3 has 14 residues. With V trimmed by 0 bases and J by 6 bases, 5 bases remained unmatched. In germline, CDR1 is SGHNT, CDR2 YYREEE (reference sequence). CDR3 amino acids: CASSLDGRAREQYF. The CDR3 DNA sequence: TGTGCCAGCAGCTTGGACGGGAGGGCCCGCGAGCAGTACTTC.

The rearrangement uses TRBV11-1 and TRBJ1-2; TRBD1 is a possible D gene (5 bases). The CDR3 has 14 residues. V was clipped by 4 bases and J by 4 bases, with 13 bases between them. Per the germline V gene, CDR1 is SGHAT and CDR2 is FQDESV (reference sequence). The CDR3 protein is CASSSSGLSYGYTF. The CDR3 coding sequence is TGTGCCAGCAGCTCATCGGGACTGAGCTATGGCTACACCTTC.

V gene TRBV9 combines with J gene TRBJ2-5; tentative D call: TRBD1 (9 bases). CDR1 is SGDLS, CDR2 YYNGEE, per germline. Trimming cost V 4 bases and J 4 bases, with 29 bases left between them. CDR3 length: 19 residues. For the CDR3, the DNA is TGTGCCAGCAGCTCCCGAACCGGGGGGGGACAGGGTTGGGCAGAGACCCAGTACTTC. Protein sequence: CASSSRTGGGQGWAETQYF. The entire variable domain, with the rest obtained from reference TRBV9 and TRBJ2-5, is as follows: DSGVTQTPKHLITATGQRVTLRCSPRSGDLSVYWYQQSLDQGLQFLIQYYNGEERAKGNILERFSAQQFPDLHSELNLSSLELGDSALYFCASSSRTGGGQGWAETQYFGPGTRLLVL.

The rearrangement joins TRBV4-1 to TRBJ2-7; 8 nucleotides align to TRBD2. The CDR3 is 16 residues long. V gave up 2 bases and J gave up 0 bases; unmatched junction bases: 6. In germline, CDR1 is MGHRA, CDR2 YSYEKL. This chain's CDR3 is CASSQPRGTSSYEQYF. The CDR3 region has the DNA TGCGCCAGCAGCCAACCAAGGGGGACTAGCTCCTACGAGCAGTACTTC.

This clone appeared once. V gene TRBV7-3 combines with J gene TRBJ2-3; possibly TRBD2 for D (6 bases). Trimming removed 5 bases from V and 5 bases from J, with 8 bases in between. The germline V gene has CDR1 SGHTA and CDR2 FQGTGA. CDR3 length: 12 amino acids. The CDR3 is CASSLSGDTQYF. CDR3 in DNA: TGTGCCAGCAGCCTTAGCGGAGATACGCAGTATTTT.

The gene calls are TRBV11-2 and TRBJ1-2; 7 bases align to TRBD1. Germline trimming cut 5 bases from V and 5 bases from J; bases unmatched to any gene: 11. The CDR3 is 15 amino acids. The V gene's germline CDR1 is SGHAT and CDR2 FQNNGV. The DNA for the CDR3 is TGTGCCAGCAGCCCCGACAGGGCCACCCGATATGGCTACACCTTC. As protein: CASSPDRATRYGYTF. Filled out from reference TRBV11-2 and TRBJ1-2, the complete variable domain reads EAGVAQSPRYKIIEKRQSVAFWCNPISGHATLYWYQQILGQGPKLLIQFQNNGVVDDSQLPKDRFSAERLKGVDSTLKIQPAKLEDSAVYLCASSPDRATRYGYTFGSGTRLTVV.

This clone showed up just a few times. The rearrangement uses TRBV7-8 and TRBJ1-2; 8 bases align to TRBD1. Germline loops: CDR1 SGHVS, CDR2 FQNEAQ. The CDR3 runs 14 residues. V trimming: 5 bases; J trimming: 2 bases; junction bases outside the gene matches: 4. DNA of the CDR3: TGTGCCAGCAGCGGAAGGACAGGGAACTATGGCTACACCTTC. This codes for CASSGRTGNYGYTF.

This clone was observed a handful of times. The chain joins TRBV28 to TRBJ1-6; 7 bases map to TRBD1. The CDR3 extends over 15 amino acids. The germline V gene encodes CDR1 MDHEN and CDR2 SYDVKM. V dropped 5 bases and J dropped 2; count of bases not matched to a gene: 3. CDR3 in amino acids: CASSAGTAYNSPLHF. The CDR3 coding sequence is TGTGCCAGCAGTGCCGGGACAGCCTATAATTCACCCCTCCACTTT.

The chain is built from TRBV28 and TRBJ1-1, with a possible D match to TRBD1 (6 bases). The CDR3 is 14 residues long. Germline V gives CDR1 MDHEN, CDR2 SYDVKM. V lost 8 bases to trimming and J lost 4 bases, with 17 bases between them. The CDR3: CASLGGGLRTEAFF. In nucleotides, the CDR3 is TGTGCCAGCCTTGGGGGGGGGCTACGCACTGAAGCTTTCTTT.

The chain uses TRBV6-6 and TRBJ2-1; tentatively, D is TRBD2 (5 bases). CDR1 and CDR2 from the germline V gene are MNHNY and SVGAGI (reference sequence). The CDR3 sequence is 15 residues long. The germline V and J ends were trimmed by 2 bases and 5 bases, with 13 bases remaining between them. CDR3 amino acids: CASSYHSGVNNEQFF. Written as DNA, the CDR3 is TGTGCCAGCAGTTACCACAGCGGAGTAAACAATGAGCAGTTCTTC.

The J gene is TRBJ2-3, the V gene TRBV6-1, with TRBD2 matching 7 bases. Germline CDR1 reads MNHNS; CDR2 reads SASEGT. The CDR3 is made up of 15 amino acids. Trimming took 1 base from V and 2 from J; bases not matched to a gene: 3. Here the CDR3 reads CASSEGEGVTDTQYF. In DNA, the CDR3 is TGTGCCAGCAGTGAAGGGGAGGGAGTCACAGATACGCAGTATTTT.

The rearrangement joins TRBV2 to TRBJ1-5; TRBD1 is a possible D gene (6 bases). V dropped 8 bases and J dropped 6 bases, with 14 bases sitting between them. This CDR3 spans 13 amino acids. Looked up from germline, CDR1 is SNHLY and CDR2 is FYNNEI. CDR3 loop: CASQQGTVQPQHF. As DNA, the CDR3 is TGTGCCAGCCAACAGGGTACGGTTCAGCCCCAGCATTTT.

This chain joins TRBV9 and TRBJ2-5; TRBD1 agrees at 8 bases. J gave up 5 bases and V 0 bases, and 6 bases lay outside the gene matches. CDR1 and CDR2 (germline): SGDLS, YYNGEE. The CDR3 is 15 amino acids. Here the CDR3 DNA reads TGTGCCAGCAGCGTAGGGGGCAGGGGGCTGGAGACCCAGTACTTC. This gives the protein CASSVGGRGLETQYF.

The gene calls are TRBV11-3 and TRBJ1-5; D gene unclear. CDR1 is SGHNT and CDR2 is YENEEA in the germline V gene. Trimming removed 2 bases from V and 0 bases from J, with 20 bases in between. The CDR3 is 19 amino acids. The CDR3 here is CASSLQGSQAGNSNQPQHF. The DNA for the CDR3 is TGTGCCAGCAGCTTACAAGGGTCCCAGGCCGGGAATAGCAATCAGCCCCAGCATTTT.

The genes are TRBV27 and TRBJ1-3; 8 nucleotides agree with TRBD1. The V segment lost 5 bases and the J segment 3 bases; nucleotides outside the gene matches: 9. This CDR3 contains 16 residues. Germline values: CDR1 MNHEY, CDR2 SMNVEV (reference sequence). In DNA, the CDR3 is TGTGCCAGCAGTCCCAACGCAGGGGGCCTTGGAAACACCATATATTTT. It yields the protein CASSPNAGGLGNTIYF.

There are a few counts of this clone. The same CDR3 can be traced to other DNA sequences in this sample. The V and J genes are TRBV19 and TRBJ1-4; unclear D gene. Germline CDR1 is LNHDA and CDR2 is SQIVND (reference sequence). The V end was cut by 5 bases, the J end by 5 bases, with 6 bases between. The CDR3 is 12 residues long. The CDR3 bases are TGTGCCAGTAGTCCCAGAAATGAAAAACTGTTTTTT. Encoded protein: CASSPRNEKLFF.

The chain is built from TRBV9 and TRBJ1-1; D ambiguous. This CDR3 region has 15 residues. V dropped 0 bases and J dropped 0 bases, with 9 bases sitting between them. Germline CDR1 and CDR2: SGDLS and YYNGEE. CDR3 DNA: TGTGCCAGCAGCGTAGCTGGAGGGATGAACACTGAAGCTTTCTTT. It yields the protein CASSVAGGMNTEAFF.

The CDR3 DNA sequence: TGTGCCAGCAGCCACCCTGGCAGGGGCTATGGCTACACCTTC. Its protein is CASSHPGRGYGYTF. This sequence joins TRBV11-2 and TRBJ1-2, with D possibly TRBD1 on 6 matching bases. CDR3 size: 14 residues. The V end lost 5 bases, the J end lost 4 bases, and 14 bases lay between the germline ends. CDR1 and CDR2 from the germline V gene are SGHAT and FQNNGV.

This clone was counted a few times. This chain joins TRBV5-1 and TRBJ1-4; no definite D call. The V gene's germline CDR1 is SGHRS and CDR2 YFSETQ. The CDR3 is made up of 13 amino acids. V lost 8 bases and J lost 0, with 8 bases in between. The CDR3 sequence is CARLRSTNEKLFF. The CDR3, as DNA: TGCGCCAGGTTACGGTCAACTAATGAAAAACTGTTTTTT.

This CDR3 reads CASNPGDRGGETQYF. The CDR3 coding sequence is TGTGCCAGCAACCCCGGGGACAGAGGGGGAGAGACCCAGTACTTC. The chain recombines TRBV11-1 with TRBJ2-5, with TRBD1 identical over 7 bases. CDR1 is SGHAT and CDR2 is FQDESV in the germline V gene (reference sequence). V lost 7 bases, J lost 4 bases, and 12 bases stayed unmatched. The length of the CDR3 is 15 residues.